These 21 T cell receptor beta chains originate from one sample sequenced in a study of blood T cells in healthy people across ages (dated by TCRdb to the mid-2010s). The library was generated by 5' RACE. The sample was run on an Illumina HiSeq 2500. A second PCR of about 6 to 11 cycles was performed with a sample-barcoded 5' primer and a J-beta primer mix. Through fastp at Q25 and MiXCR, TCRdb rebuilt clones from the public reads, retaining in-frame beta chains. Every CDR3 protein is listed once, alongside the most common genes and DNA of its rows. A total of about 830,000 distinct CDR3 sequences appear in this sample, approximately 65% of them only once. Of the sample, about 27% is held by the ten largest clones. The material sequenced was blood. These receptors were collected from a man younger than 40 in good health.

The chain links TRBV12-3 or TRBV12-4 to TRBJ2-1; maybe TRBD2 (6 bases). The CDR3 covers 15 residues. The V end lost 4 bases, the J end lost 6 bases, and 16 bases lay between the germline ends. The CDR3 DNA sequence: TGTGCCAGCAGTTCCGTGAGTTTGGGGGGCAATGAGCAGTTCTTC. Translation: CASSSVSLGGNEQFF.

The J gene is TRBJ1-2, the V gene TRBV20-1, with 7 bases matching TRBD1. The CDR3 contains 14 residues. With V trimmed by 2 bases and J by 7 bases, 10 bases remained unmatched. The V gene's germline CDR1 is DFQATT and CDR2 SNEGSKA (reference sequence). The CDR3 region is CSARFSRGVSGYTF. The CDR3 DNA follows: TGCAGTGCTAGATTCTCCAGGGGGGTTAGTGGCTACACCTTC.

This clonotype came up a few times. The chain uses TRBV7-2 and TRBJ2-7; TRBD2 is a possible D gene (6 bases). Germline values: CDR1 SGHTA, CDR2 FQGNSA. The V gene lost 5 bases and the J gene lost 10 bases, with 15 bases spanning the gap. The CDR3 loop spans 12 amino acids. Here the CDR3 reads CASSPQEGLQYF. As DNA, the CDR3 is TGTGCCAGCAGCCCTCAGGAGGGACTTCAGTACTTC.

This clonotype was counted many times. V usage is TRBV4-2 and J usage is TRBJ2-1, with D perhaps matching TRBD1 (6 bases). With 0 bases removed from V and 3 bases from J, the gap between germline ends came to 9 bases. Germline assignment: CDR1 LGHNA and CDR2 YNFKEQ. The CDR3 totals 15 residues. Written as DNA, the CDR3 is TGTGCCAGCAGCCAAGATCAGGGGATCTACAATGAGCAGTTCTTC. Its protein product is CASSQDQGIYNEQFF.

This chain uses TRBV29-1 with TRBJ2-1; no clear D. This CDR3 has 11 amino acids. Per germline, CDR1 SQVTM and CDR2 ANQGSEA. Trimming cost V 3 bases and J 8 bases, with 8 bases left between them. CDR3 loop: CSVELLDEQFF. As DNA, the CDR3 is TGCAGCGTTGAGTTGCTAGATGAGCAGTTCTTC.

This clonotype was counted a few times. This rearrangement joins TRBV4-3 to TRBJ2-3; D gene uncertain. Germline CDR1 and CDR2: LGHNA and YSLEER. V was cut by 0 bases and J by 6 bases, with 7 bases left in between. This CDR3 comprises 13 residues. The CDR3 sequence is CASSQEIWDTQYF. The DNA for the CDR3 is TGCGCCAGCAGCCAAGAAATTTGGGATACGCAGTATTTT.

The chain joins TRBV4-1 to TRBJ2-7; D is possibly TRBD2 (7 bases). The DNA end is more similar to TRBJ2-5, so the J call may be wrong. CDR1 is MGHRA and CDR2 is YSYEKL in the germline V gene. The CDR3 is 16 amino acids. The CDR3 bases are TGCGCCAGCAGCCAAGATAGGGGGGGCTATGAAGAGACCCAGTACTTC. Translation gives CASSQDRGGYEETQYF.

The sample holds a few counts of this clonotype. The J gene is TRBJ2-6, the V gene TRBV11-3; D gene ambiguous. This CDR3 has 20 residues. V was trimmed by 4 bases and J by 1 base, leaving 23 bases between them. Germline CDR1 reads SGHNT; CDR2 reads YENEEA. This CDR3 is CASSSNWWATQKSGANVLTF. Here the CDR3 DNA reads TGTGCCAGCAGCTCTAACTGGTGGGCCACGCAAAAATCTGGGGCCAACGTCCTGACTTTC.

The chain carries TRBV20-1 and TRBJ2-4; D gene uncertain. The J call is uncertain, as TRBJ2-7 better fits the DNA end. The CDR3 runs 12 residues. Germline values: CDR1 DFQATT, CDR2 SNEGSKA (reference sequence). Written as DNA, the CDR3 is TGCAGTGCAGGACCGAGGAACTACGAGCAGTACTTC. It translates to CSAGPRNYEQYF.

In this sample, this clonotype turned up a few times. The gene calls are TRBV29-1 and TRBJ2-5; TRBD1 aligns across 7 bases. V shed 7 bases and J 2 bases; nucleotides not matched to a gene: 10. CDR1 and CDR2 (germline): SQVTM, ANQGSEA. The CDR3 has 14 residues. The DNA of the CDR3 is TGCAGCGCCGACACGACAGGGATACAAGAGACCCAGTACTTC. Encoded protein: CSADTTGIQETQYF.

This clonotype has a handful of counts. This chain connects TRBV6-5 to TRBJ1-2; D is undetermined. The CDR3 has 13 amino acids. Trimming removed 5 bases from V and 2 bases from J, with 9 bases in between. Looked up from germline, CDR1 is MNHEY and CDR2 is SVGAGI. In nucleotides, the CDR3 is TGTGCCAGCAGTCCACAGACAAACTATGGCTACACCTTC. This sequence encodes CASSPQTNYGYTF.

This clonotype occurred once. This chain uses TRBV7-2 with TRBJ2-5, with 7 positions matching TRBD1. CDR3 length: 15 residues. The V segment lost 5 bases and the J segment 4 bases; nucleotides outside the gene matches: 10. Germline V gives CDR1 SGHTA, CDR2 FQGNSA. CDR3 sequence: CASSPYGTDRETQYF. The CDR3 DNA reads as TGTGCCAGCAGCCCATACGGGACAGACCGAGAGACCCAGTACTTC.

This clonotype was counted at least ten times. The chain uses TRBV20-1 and TRBJ2-3; tentative D call: TRBD2 (7 bases). Germline V gene data show CDR1 as DFQATT and CDR2 as SNEGSKA (reference sequence). With 3 bases removed from V and 2 bases from J, the gap between germline ends came to 24 bases. The CDR3 has 18 residues. Here the CDR3 reads CSARPPMAGAIFTDTQYF. The CDR3 DNA is TGCAGTGCTAGGCCCCCCATGGCGGGGGCTATCTTCACAGATACGCAGTATTTT.

This clonotype has only a few counts. The chain is built from TRBV20-1 and TRBJ2-5, with 7 bases fitting TRBD2. J gave up 1 base and V 1 base, and 3 bases lay outside the gene matches. The CDR3 extends over 14 amino acids. Germline CDR1 and CDR2: DFQATT and SNEGSKA (reference sequence). CDR3 residues: CSARGGLPQETQYF. The DNA for the CDR3 is TGCAGTGCTAGAGGGGGACTACCCCAAGAGACCCAGTACTTC.

The V gene is TRBV6-6, the J gene TRBJ2-1; possibly TRBD1 for D (5 bases). CDR3 length: 13 amino acids. Germline V gene sequence: CDR1 MNHNY, CDR2 SVGAGI (reference sequence). V shed 8 bases and J shed 3 bases, with 11 bases lying between them. CDR3 residues: CASGGDSYNEQFF. CDR3 sequence (DNA): TGTGCCAGCGGTGGAGACAGCTACAATGAGCAGTTCTTC.

The chain carries TRBV6-2 or TRBV6-3 and TRBJ2-3, with TRBD2 matching over 9 bases. V was pared by 11 bases and J by 2 bases, with 11 bases of the junction left unmatched. The length of the CDR3 is 15 residues. CDR1 is MNHEY, CDR2 SVGEGT, per germline. DNA of the CDR3: TGTGCCCCCGGGAAGCGGGGGGAATACACAGATACGCAGTATTTT. This gives the protein CAPGKRGEYTDTQYF.

The V call is TRBV29-1, the J call TRBJ1-2; possible D gene TRBD1, 5 bases. The germline V gene encodes CDR1 SQVTM and CDR2 ANQGSEA. V lost 5 bases and J 2 bases, leaving 9 bases between the germline ends. CDR3 length: 12 amino acids. CDR3 nucleotide sequence: TGCAGCGTTCCCAGGGACAACTATGGCTACACCTTC. This sequence encodes CSVPRDNYGYTF.

This clonotype was seen many times. This rearrangement joins TRBV9 to TRBJ2-4; TRBD1 or TRBD2 may be the D gene (5 bases each). CDR1 SGDLS and CDR2 YYNGEE come from the germline V gene. V lost 0 bases, J lost 12 bases, and 13 bases lay in between. This CDR3 spans 13 amino acids. DNA of the CDR3: TGTGCCAGCAGCGTAGGAGGGCAGGGAACTCAGTACTTC. Encoded protein: CASSVGGQGTQYF.

V usage is TRBV5-1 and J usage is TRBJ2-4, with 7 bases matching TRBD1. The J call may be wrong; the DNA end is better matched by TRBJ2-7. The CDR3 runs 14 residues. Germline V gene sequence: CDR1 SGHRS, CDR2 YFSETQ. The CDR3, as DNA: TGCGCCAGCAGCCTGCTCGAGGGGGACAGCGAGCAGTACTTC. It codes for CASSLLEGDSEQYF.

V usage is TRBV2 and J usage is TRBJ2-1; 7 positions match TRBD2. With V trimmed by 3 bases and J by 6 bases, 5 bases remained unmatched. The CDR3 runs to 14 residues. Per the germline V gene, CDR1 is SNHLY and CDR2 is FYNNEI. The CDR3 region is CASSDGGGGNEQFF. Here the CDR3 DNA reads TGTGCCAGCAGTGATGGAGGCGGGGGCAATGAGCAGTTCTTC.

This clonotype has only a few counts. V usage is TRBV12-3 or TRBV12-4 and J usage is TRBJ2-7; the match to TRBD2 covers 8 bases. V shed 2 bases, J shed 5 bases, and the junction held 8 bases outside the gene matches. The CDR3 sequence is 15 residues long. CDR3 coding DNA: TGTGCCAGCAGTTTATCTCCAGCGGGGGTAAACGAGCAGTACTTC. It translates to CASSLSPAGVNEQYF.